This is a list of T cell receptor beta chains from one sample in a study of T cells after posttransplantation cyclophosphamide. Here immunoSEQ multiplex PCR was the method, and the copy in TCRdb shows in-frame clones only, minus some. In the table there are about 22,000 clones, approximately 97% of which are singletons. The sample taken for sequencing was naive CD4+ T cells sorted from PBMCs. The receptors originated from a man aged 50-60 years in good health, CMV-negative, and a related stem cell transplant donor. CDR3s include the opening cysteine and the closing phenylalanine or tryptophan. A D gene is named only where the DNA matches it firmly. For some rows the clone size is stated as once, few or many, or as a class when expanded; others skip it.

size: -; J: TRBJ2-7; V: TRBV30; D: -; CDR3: CAWSGLVRAGEQYF; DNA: TGTGCCTGGAGCGGACTTGTCAGGGCGGGGGAGCAGTACTTC
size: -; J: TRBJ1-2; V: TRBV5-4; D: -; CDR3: CASSPGDTTFYGYTF; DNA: TGTGCCAGCAGCCCCGGGGACACAACATTCTATGGCTACACCTTC
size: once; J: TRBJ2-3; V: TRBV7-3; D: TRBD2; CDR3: CASSPPSGRTDTQYF; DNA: TGTGCCAGCAGCCCCCCTAGCGGCCGCACAGATACGCAGTATTTT
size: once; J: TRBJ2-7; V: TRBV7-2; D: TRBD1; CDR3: CASSRSRGQITYEQYF; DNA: TGTGCCAGCAGCCGAAGTCGGGGACAGATAACCTACGAGCAGTACTTC
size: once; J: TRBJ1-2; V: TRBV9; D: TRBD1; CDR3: CASSRQGANYGYTF; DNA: TGTGCCAGCAGTCGACAGGGGGCGAACTATGGCTACACCTTC
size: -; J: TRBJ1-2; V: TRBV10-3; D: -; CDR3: CAIQAGGNYGYTF; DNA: TGTGCCATCCAAGCGGGGGGCAACTATGGCTACACCTTC
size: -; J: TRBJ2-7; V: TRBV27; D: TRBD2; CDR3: CASSAYSGTSGRGQYF; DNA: TGTGCCAGCAGTGCTTACTCCGGGACTAGCGGCCGGGGGCAGTACTTC
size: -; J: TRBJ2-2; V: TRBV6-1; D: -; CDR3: CASSENGDGELFF; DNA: TGTGCCAGCAGTGAGAACGGGGACGGGGAGCTGTTTTTT
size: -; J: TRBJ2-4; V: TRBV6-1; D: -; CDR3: CASSEVGLGIQYF; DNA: TGTGCCAGCAGTGAAGTCGGGTTGGGCATTCAGTACTTC
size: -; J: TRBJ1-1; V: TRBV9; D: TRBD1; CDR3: CASARGRNTEAFF; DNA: TGTGCCAGCGCCAGGGGGCGGAACACTGAAGCTTTCTTT
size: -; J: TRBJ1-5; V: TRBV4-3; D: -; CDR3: CASSPLQGNQPQHF; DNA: TGCGCCAGCAGCCCCCTCCAGGGCAATCAGCCCCAGCATTTT
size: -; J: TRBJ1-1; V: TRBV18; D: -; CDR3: CASSPQGSDTEAFF; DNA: TGTGCCAGCTCACCCCAGGGGTCAGACACTGAAGCTTTCTTT
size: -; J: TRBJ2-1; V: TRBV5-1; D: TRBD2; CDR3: CASSLLLAGGLVNEQFF; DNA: TGCGCCAGCAGCTTGCTACTAGCGGGAGGGCTTGTCAATGAGCAGTTCTTC
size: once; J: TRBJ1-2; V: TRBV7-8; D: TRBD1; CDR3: CASSRRTGDNYGYTF; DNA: TGTGCCAGCAGCCGCCGGACAGGGGACAACTATGGCTACACCTTC
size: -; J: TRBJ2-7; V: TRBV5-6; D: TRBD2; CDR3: CASSLALGAGAPNEQYF; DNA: TGTGCCAGCAGCTTGGCCCTGGGAGCGGGAGCTCCCAACGAGCAGTACTTC
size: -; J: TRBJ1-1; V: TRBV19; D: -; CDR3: CASTLPRGMNTEAFF; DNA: TGTGCCAGTACCCTACCCCGGGGAATGAACACTGAAGCTTTCTTT
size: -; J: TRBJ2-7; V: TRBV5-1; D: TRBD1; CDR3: CASRAIPGQGNEQYF; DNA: TGCGCCAGCAGGGCGATACCGGGACAGGGCAACGAGCAGTACTTC
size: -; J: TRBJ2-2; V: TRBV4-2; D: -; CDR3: CASSQEQTNAPGELFF; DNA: TGTGCCAGCAGCCAAGAACAGACAAACGCCCCCGGGGAGCTGTTTTTT
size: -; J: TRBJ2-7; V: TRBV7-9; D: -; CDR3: CASSLAGAGGSWVWYEQYF; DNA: TGTGCCAGCAGCTTAGCGGGGGCTGGTGGATCCTGGGTCTGGTACGAGCAGTACTTC
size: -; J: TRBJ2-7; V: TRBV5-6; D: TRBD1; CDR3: CASSRLSTGVDEQYF; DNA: TGTGCCAGCAGTCGACTTTCGACAGGGGTGGACGAGCAGTACTTC
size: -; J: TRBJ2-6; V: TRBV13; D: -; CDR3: CASSITGNGANVLTF; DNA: TGTGCCAGCAGCATCACAGGGAATGGGGCCAACGTCCTGACTTTC
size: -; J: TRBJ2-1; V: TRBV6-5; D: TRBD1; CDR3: CASSYGMDRVQFF; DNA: TGTGCCAGCAGTTACGGGATGGACAGGGTGCAGTTCTTC
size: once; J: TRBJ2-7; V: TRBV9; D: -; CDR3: CASSLGLINSYEQYF; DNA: TGTGCCAGCAGCTTAGGACTGATTAACTCCTACGAGCAGTACTTC
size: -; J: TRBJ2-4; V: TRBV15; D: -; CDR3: CATSEGGLAKNIQYF; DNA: TGTGCCACCAGCGAAGGGGGTCTAGCCAAAAACATTCAGTACTTC
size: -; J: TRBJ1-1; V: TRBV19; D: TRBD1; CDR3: CASSVQGMNTEAFF; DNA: TGTGCCAGTAGTGTACAGGGGATGAACACTGAAGCTTTCTTT
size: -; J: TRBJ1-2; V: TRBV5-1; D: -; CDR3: CASKRGYQGRLHYGYTF; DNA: TGCGCCAGCAAAAGGGGGTACCAGGGGCGCCTGCACTATGGCTACACCTTC
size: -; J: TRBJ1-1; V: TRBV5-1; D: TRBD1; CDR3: CASSLGADRETFF; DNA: TGCGCCAGCAGCTTGGGGGCGGACAGGGAAACTTTCTTT
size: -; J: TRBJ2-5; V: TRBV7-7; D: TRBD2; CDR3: CASSLNLGTSGSETQYF; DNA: TGTGCTAGCAGCTTAAATCTAGGGACTAGCGGGAGTGAGACCCAGTACTTC
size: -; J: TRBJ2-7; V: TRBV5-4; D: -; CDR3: CASSLAGSTPIYEQYF; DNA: TGTGCCAGCAGCTTGGCCGGGTCTACACCGATTTACGAGCAGTACTTC
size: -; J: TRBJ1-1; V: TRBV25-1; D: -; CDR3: CASSTPTRGDTEAFF; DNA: TGTGCCAGCAGTACCCCCACAAGGGGTGATACTGAAGCTTTCTTT
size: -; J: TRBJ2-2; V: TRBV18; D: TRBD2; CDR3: CASSQLLAGGPGELFF; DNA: TGTGCCAGCTCACAACTTTTAGCGGGAGGTCCCGGGGAGCTGTTTTTT
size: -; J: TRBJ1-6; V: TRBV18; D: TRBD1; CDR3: CASSPRTGGNSPLHF; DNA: TGTGCCAGCTCACCTCGGACAGGGGGGAATTCACCCCTCCACTTT
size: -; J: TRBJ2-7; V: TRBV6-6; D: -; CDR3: CASKQLGSYEQYF; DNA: TGTGCCAGCAAGCAACTAGGCTCCTACGAGCAGTACTTC
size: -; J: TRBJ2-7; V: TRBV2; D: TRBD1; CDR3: CASTGTGVEQYF; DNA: TGTGCCAGCACCGGGACAGGGGTTGAGCAGTACTTC
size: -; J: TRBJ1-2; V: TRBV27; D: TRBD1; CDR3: CASSKRQGGGYTF; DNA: TGTGCCAGCAGTAAGAGACAGGGAGGTGGCTACACCTTC
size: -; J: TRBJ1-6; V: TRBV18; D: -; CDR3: CASSPSTPDNSPLHF; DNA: TGTGCCAGCTCACCTAGCACTCCGGATAATTCACCCCTCCACTTT
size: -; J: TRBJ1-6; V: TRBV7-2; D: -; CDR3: CAGSVDNSPLHF; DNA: TGTGCCGGCAGCGTCGATAATTCACCCCTCCACTTT
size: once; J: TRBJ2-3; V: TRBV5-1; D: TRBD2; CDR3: CASSLGASGSTDTQYF; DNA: TGCGCCAGCAGCTTGGGGGCTAGCGGGAGCACAGATACGCAGTATTTT
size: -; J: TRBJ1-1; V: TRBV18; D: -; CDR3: CASSPPMPGVGTEAFF; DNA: TGTGCCAGCTCACCACCGATGCCGGGGGTGGGCACTGAAGCTTTCTTT
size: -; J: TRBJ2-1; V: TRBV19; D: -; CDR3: CASRLGSGRDSYNEQFF; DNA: TGTGCCAGTAGATTGGGTTCGGGGAGAGACTCCTACAATGAGCAGTTCTTC
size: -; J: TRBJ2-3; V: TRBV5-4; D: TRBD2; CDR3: CASSRLGRGSTDTQYF; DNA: TGTGCCAGCAGCCGCTTGGGGCGGGGGAGCACAGATACGCAGTATTTT
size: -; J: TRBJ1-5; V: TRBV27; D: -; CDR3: CASSWAGAQYNQPQHF; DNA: TGTGCCAGCAGTTGGGCAGGGGCCCAATACAATCAGCCCCAGCATTTT
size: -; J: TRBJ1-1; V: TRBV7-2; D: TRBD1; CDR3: CASSWDRRPEAFF; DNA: TGTGCCAGCAGCTGGGACAGACGTCCTGAAGCTTTCTTT
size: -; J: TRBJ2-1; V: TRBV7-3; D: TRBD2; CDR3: CASSWAGEVPYNEQFF; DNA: TGTGCCAGCAGCTGGGCGGGAGAAGTCCCCTACAATGAGCAGTTCTTC
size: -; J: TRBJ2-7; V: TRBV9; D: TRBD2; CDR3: CASSAGLAETYEQYF; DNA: TGTGCCAGCAGCGCGGGACTAGCGGAAACCTACGAGCAGTACTTC
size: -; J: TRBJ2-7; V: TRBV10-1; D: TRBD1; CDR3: CASSRGTGGSYEQYF; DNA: TGCGCCAGCAGTAGAGGGACAGGGGGCTCCTACGAGCAGTACTTC
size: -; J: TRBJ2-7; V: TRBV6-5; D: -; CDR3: CASSYRTGYEQYF; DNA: TGTGCCAGCAGTTACAGGACTGGGTACGAGCAGTACTTC